These 30 T cell receptor beta chains were sequenced from one sample in a study of shared clonotypes between healthy human individuals. TCRdb keeps only in-frame clones here, not all; method: immunoSEQ multiplex PCR. This table has more than 2 million clones, around 95% appearing once. Sequencing used naive CD4+ T cells sorted from blood. Stated subset: CD45RA+ positively selected. The receptors originated from a man aged 18 to 29 in good health.

The V and J genes are TRBV7-4 and TRBJ1-3; 7 bases are a match to TRBD1. The CDR3 runs to 19 residues. CDR1 and CDR2 (germline): SGHVT, SQSDAQ. The V and J ends lost 4 bases and 0 bases, in that order; junction bases with no gene match: 15. The CDR3 DNA follows: TGTGCCAGCAGCTCCCGAACAAGACAGGGCTACTCCTCTGGAAACACCATATATTTT. This gives the protein CASSSRTRQGYSSGNTIYF.

The CDR3 loop reads CASKGLAGGPKSDTQYF. CDR3 bases: TGTGCCAGCAAGGGACTAGCGGGGGGGCCGAAGTCAGATACGCAGTATTTT. This rearrangement joins TRBV2 to TRBJ2-3; TRBD2 matches at 16 bases. This CDR3 has 17 residues. Germline V gene sequence: CDR1 SNHLY, CDR2 FYNNEI. The V segment lost 7 bases and the J segment 4 bases; nucleotides outside the gene matches: 8.

CDR3 DNA: TGCGCCAGCAGCCCCAATTACGGTTCTAACTATGGCTACACCTTC. Translation gives CASSPNYGSNYGYTF. The chain uses TRBV4-1 and TRBJ1-2; D remains ambiguous. Germline-derived CDR1 and CDR2 are MGHRA and YSYEKL. V lost 4 bases to trimming and J lost 0 bases, with 12 bases between them. CDR3 length: 15 residues.

The rearrangement links TRBV5-1 to TRBJ1-4, with TRBD1 matching 7 bases. In germline, CDR1 is SGHRS, CDR2 YFSETQ. The junction had 21 bases not matched to a gene; V was cut back by 1 base and J by 0 bases. There are 22 residues in the CDR3. The CDR3 bases are TGCGCCAGCAGCTTGTTTGGGACAGAAAAAAGAAGTCTCGGGTCAACTAATGAAAAACTGTTTTTT. This sequence encodes CASSLFGTEKRSLGSTNEKLFF.

For the CDR3, the DNA is TGTGCCAGTAGTACCGGACAAGTGAGCAATCAGCCCCAGCATTTT. It is translated as CASSTGQVSNQPQHF. The chain joins TRBV19 to TRBJ1-5; a weak D match, TRBD1 (5 bases). V was trimmed by 4 bases and J by 1 base, leaving 11 bases between them. The CDR3 is 15 amino acids. Germline V CDR1 and CDR2: LNHDA, SQIVND (reference sequence). The full variable domain, in which reference TRBV19 and TRBJ1-5 provide the parts outside the CDR3, is DGGITQSPKYLFRKEGQNVTLSCEQNLNHDAMYWYRQDPGQGLRLIYYSQIVNDFQKGDIAEGYSVSREKKESFPLTVTSAQKNPTAFYLCASSTGQVSNQPQHFGDGTRLSIL.

This chain joins TRBV4-3 and TRBJ1-2; D gene uncertain. CDR1 LGHNA and CDR2 YSLEER come from the germline V gene. V was cut by 4 bases and J by 2 bases, with 14 bases left in between. CDR3 length: 15 residues. DNA for the CDR3: TGCGCCAGCAGCCTAACCCGGAGAGACAACTATGGCTACACCTTC. This translates into CASSLTRRDNYGYTF.

CDR3 in DNA: TGTGCCAGTACCCCACGGGGACTCCAAGAGACCCAGTACTTC. As protein: CASTPRGLQETQYF. J is TRBJ2-5 and V is TRBV19; a weak D match, TRBD2 (6 bases). CDR1 and CDR2 from the germline V gene are LNHDA and SQIVND (reference sequence). Trimming took off 7 bases at V and 1 base at J, with 13 bases between the two ends. This CDR3 is 14 amino acids long.

CDR3 coding DNA: TGTGCCTGGTCCCTAGCGGGGGCCTACGAGCAGTACTTC. It yields the protein CAWSLAGAYEQYF. This chain joins TRBV30 and TRBJ2-7; 10 nucleotides line up with TRBD2. CDR1 GTSNPN and CDR2 SVGIG come from the germline V gene (reference sequence). The CDR3 consists of 13 residues. The V and J ends lost 5 bases and 2 bases, in that order; junction bases with no gene match: 3. The full variable domain, its missing parts supplied by reference TRBV30 and TRBJ2-7, is SQTIHQWPATLVQPVGSPLSLECTVEGTSNPNLYWYRQAAGRGLQLLFYSVGIGQISSEVPQNLSASRPQDRQFILSSKKLLLSDSGFYLCAWSLAGAYEQYFGPGTRLTVT.

This chain connects TRBV6-1 to TRBJ1-2, with TRBD1 matching 8 bases. V shed 7 bases and J 6 bases; nucleotides not matched to a gene: 10. CDR3 size: 14 residues. Germline loops: CDR1 MNHNS, CDR2 SASEGT. In DNA, the CDR3 is TGTGCCAGCACTGCGGACAGGGTGAGAAATGGCTACACCTTC. Its translation is CASTADRVRNGYTF.

V is TRBV5-6 and J is TRBJ2-7; no definite D call. The CDR3 extends over 15 amino acids. The germline V and J ends were trimmed by 4 bases and 6 bases, with 20 bases remaining between them. Germline V gene lookup returns CDR1 SGHDT and CDR2 YYEEEE. The DNA of the CDR3 is TGTGCCAGCAGCCCTGGGATTCACGAGGCACGCGAGCAGTACTTC. It translates to CASSPGIHEAREQYF.

The rearrangement links TRBV5-4 to TRBJ2-1, with TRBD1 identical over 9 bases. The CDR3 has 15 residues. V was pared by 4 bases and J by 4 bases, with 6 bases of the junction left unmatched. CDR1 SGHNT and CDR2 YYREEE come from the germline V gene (reference sequence). The CDR3: CASSQDRGEYNEQFF. The CDR3 bases are TGTGCCAGCAGCCAGGACAGGGGAGAGTACAATGAGCAGTTCTTC.

The chain recombines TRBV6-6 with TRBJ2-2; maybe TRBD1 (6 bases). The CDR3 spans 15 residues. Per the germline V gene, CDR1 is MNHNY and CDR2 is SVGAGI (reference sequence). V was trimmed by 7 bases and J by 4 bases, leaving 16 bases between them. The CDR3 nucleotides are TGTGCCAGCACGGGTCAGGGGTCGGGCACCGGGGAGCTGTTTTTT. Amino acids: CASTGQGSGTGELFF.

A note on this clone: Within the sample, other DNA sequences also encode this same CDR3. The V and J genes are TRBV19 and TRBJ1-1; 8 bases align to TRBD1. The CDR3 totals 14 residues. The trim removed 6 bases at V and 1 base at J, leaving 4 bases unmatched. Germline V gene sequence: CDR1 LNHDA, CDR2 SQIVND (reference sequence). DNA of the CDR3: TGTGCCAGTAGCTTAGGGACAGGGAACACTGAAGCTTTCTTT. Its protein product is CASSLGTGNTEAFF.

CDR3 loop: CASSEAGDTQYF. CDR3 DNA: TGTGCCAGCAGTGAAGCGGGAGATACGCAGTATTTT. This chain connects TRBV2 to TRBJ2-3; the D is unclear. CDR1 and CDR2 from the germline V gene are SNHLY and FYNNEI. There are 12 residues in the CDR3. The V gene lost 0 bases and the J gene lost 5 bases, with 3 bases spanning the gap.

Concerning this clone: The same CDR3 can be traced to other DNA sequences in this sample. The chain carries TRBV6-5 and TRBJ1-6; perhaps TRBD1 as D (5 bases). CDR1 is MNHEY and CDR2 is SVGAGI in the germline V gene. The CDR3 is 16 amino acids. V gave up 2 bases and J gave up 1 base, with 9 bases separating them. The CDR3 DNA sequence: TGTGCCAGCAGTTACAGTGGGGGTTCCTATAATTCACCCCTCCACTTT. Its translation is CASSYSGGSYNSPLHF.

This clone was counted a single time. The V call is TRBV4-1, the J call TRBJ1-4, with D tentatively TRBD1 (6 bases). V shed 0 bases and J shed 7 bases, with 12 bases lying between them. The CDR3 runs 15 residues. Germline CDR1 is MGHRA and CDR2 is YSYEKL. Here the CDR3 reads CASSQDPGVGEKLFF. CDR3 coding DNA: TGCGCCAGCAGCCAAGATCCAGGGGTGGGTGAAAAACTGTTTTTT.

The chain links TRBV10-2 to TRBJ1-1; 9 bases map to TRBD1. The ends lost 6 bases at V and 7 bases at J; junction bases unmatched: 6. Germline V gene lookup returns CDR1 WSHSY and CDR2 SAAADI. This CDR3 comprises 13 residues. DNA of the CDR3: TGCGCCAGCAGCCCCGGGACAGGGATTGAAGCTTTCTTT. It specifies CASSPGTGIEAFF.

This clone occurred once. CDR3 sequence (DNA): TGCGCCAGCAGCTTGGAAGCAGTCTCTAATGAAAAACTGTTTTTT. Its protein is CASSLEAVSNEKLFF. V gene TRBV5-1 combines with J gene TRBJ1-4, with D unresolved. Per germline, CDR1 SGHRS and CDR2 YFSETQ. Trimming cost V 0 bases and J 3 bases, with 9 bases left between them. The CDR3 covers 15 residues.

The chain joins TRBV4-3 to TRBJ2-5; possibly TRBD1 or TRBD2 for D (6 bases each). The CDR3 is 16 residues long. Germline lookup yields CDR1 LGHNA and CDR2 YSLEER. V lost 4 bases and J 4 bases, leaving 19 bases between the germline ends. DNA of the CDR3: TGCGCCAGCAGCCTCCAACCCACAAAGGGGGGAGAGACCCAGTACTTC. Its protein product is CASSLQPTKGGETQYF.

The CDR3 DNA reads TGTGCCAGCAGTGGGACAGGGGACGGAAACACCATATATTTT. It is translated as CASSGTGDGNTIYF. V gene TRBV6-1 combines with J gene TRBJ1-3; 9 nucleotides match TRBD1. Germline CDR1 reads MNHNS; CDR2 reads SASEGT. The CDR3 is 14 amino acids. With V trimmed by 4 bases and J by 4 bases, 2 bases remained unmatched.

The rearrangement links TRBV6-1 to TRBJ2-7, with 10 positions matching TRBD2. This CDR3 has 14 residues. V gave up 3 bases and J gave up 3 bases; unmatched junction bases: 2. From germline, CDR1 is MNHNS and CDR2 SASEGT. The CDR3 DNA follows: TGTGCCAGCAGTGAGCTAGCGGGAGTCTACGAGCAGTACTTC. Its translation: CASSELAGVYEQYF.

The rearrangement links TRBV25-1 to TRBJ1-6; D may be TRBD1 (6 bases). V was cut by 8 bases and J by 5 bases, with 19 bases left in between. The CDR3 runs 16 residues. Germline V gives CDR1 MGHDK, CDR2 SYGVNS. This CDR3 reads CASREAGGRDNSPLHF. The CDR3 nucleotides are TGTGCCAGCCGCGAGGCGGGGGGCAGGGATAATTCACCCCTCCACTTT.

This clone was detected only once. This chain joins TRBV6-5 and TRBJ1-6, with D tentatively TRBD1 (5 bases). The CDR3 spans 14 residues. V was cut by 2 bases and J by 7 bases, with 9 bases left in between. Germline assignment: CDR1 MNHEY and CDR2 SVGAGI. CDR3 DNA sequence: TGTGCCAGCAGTTACAGGGGTTTGAATTCACCCCTCCACTTT. It specifies CASSYRGLNSPLHF.

This chain connects TRBV4-3 to TRBJ1-2, with 8 bases that match TRBD1. Unmatched junction bases numbered 7, after V lost 0 bases and J lost 4 bases. Germline V CDR1 and CDR2: LGHNA, YSLEER. The CDR3 runs 16 residues. CDR3 coding DNA: TGCGCCAGCAGCCAAGAAAGCTCGGGACAGGCCTATGGCTACACCTTC. It yields the protein CASSQESSGQAYGYTF.

The rearrangement uses TRBV30 and TRBJ1-5, with D tentatively TRBD1 (5 bases). The CDR3 sequence is 12 residues long. The germline V and J ends were trimmed by 7 bases and 1 base, with 8 bases remaining between them. CDR1 and CDR2 from the germline V gene are GTSNPN and SVGIG (reference sequence). Here the CDR3 DNA reads TGTGCCTTCCGGGACAGCAATCAGCCCCAGCATTTT. Translating it yields CAFRDSNQPQHF.

The chain uses TRBV2 and TRBJ1-4; D gene ambiguous. The germline V gene has CDR1 SNHLY and CDR2 FYNNEI. V lost 6 bases to trimming and J lost 12 bases, with 17 bases between them. This CDR3 comprises 13 residues. CDR3 sequence (DNA): TGTGCCAGCAGGGATACCGGGATCTCAGAACTGTTTTTT. It codes for CASRDTGISELFF.

The chain carries TRBV6-5 and TRBJ1-2, with D maybe TRBD1 (5 bases). Germline loops: CDR1 MNHEY, CDR2 SVGAGI. CDR3 length equals 15 residues. The V gene lost 0 bases and the J gene lost 4 bases, with 12 bases spanning the gap. The CDR3 protein is CASSYSGDVGYGYTF. In DNA, the CDR3 is TGTGCCAGCAGTTACTCGGGGGACGTGGGCTATGGCTACACCTTC.

This chain uses TRBV2 with TRBJ1-1; D not resolved. The CDR3 is made up of 14 amino acids. Germline V gene lookup returns CDR1 SNHLY and CDR2 FYNNEI. Trimming cost V 10 bases and J 4 bases, with 19 bases left between them. The chain's CDR3 is CATSKDEGFTEAFF. Written as DNA, the CDR3 is TGTGCCACCTCCAAGGACGAAGGCTTCACTGAAGCTTTCTTT.

This chain connects TRBV27 to TRBJ1-3; 8 bases match TRBD1. V dropped 5 bases and J dropped 3; count of bases not matched to a gene: 3. This CDR3 contains 14 residues. The germline CDR1 and CDR2 sequences are MNHEY and SMNVEV (reference sequence). In DNA, the CDR3 is TGTGCCAGCAGTCAAGGGACAGGTGGAAACACCATATATTTT. Amino acid sequence: CASSQGTGGNTIYF.

V and J are TRBV6-5 and TRBJ1-2; possibly TRBD1 for D (5 bases). V was pared by 6 bases and J by 8 bases, with 10 bases between. The CDR3 is 11 amino acids. Germline CDR1 and CDR2: MNHEY and SVGAGI. The CDR3 here is CASSREEGYTF. CDR3 coding DNA: TGTGCCAGCAGCAGGGAGGAGGGCTACACCTTC.